These 25 T cell receptor beta chains were sequenced from one sample in a study of CD8 T cells in Susac syndrome. With random hexamers, reverse transcription was performed on about 0.5 to 1 ug of RNA. TCRdb re-analysed the immunoSEQ multiplex PCR reads in MiXCR, keeping a single row per CDR3 protein. The sample carries some 190,000 distinct CDR3 sequences, approximately 93% recorded once. Sequenced: CD4+ T cells from PBMCs. The origin of the receptors is a human donor in good health.

CDR3 protein: CASSWGQTNSPLHF. The CDR3 DNA is TGCGCCAGCAGCTGGGGACAGACAAATTCACCCCTCCACTTT. This rearrangement joins TRBV5-1 to TRBJ1-6; TRBD1 aligns across 7 bases. The CDR3 spans 14 residues. CDR1 and CDR2 from the germline V gene are SGHRS and YFSETQ. With V trimmed by 3 bases and J by 7 bases, 4 bases remained unmatched.

This sequence joins TRBV5-1 and TRBJ2-1, with D tentatively TRBD1 (6 bases). The CDR3 extends over 16 amino acids. The ends were cut back, 0 bases at V and 0 bases at J, with 10 bases in the middle. Germline V gives CDR1 SGHRS, CDR2 YFSETQ. CDR3 DNA sequence: TGCGCCAGCAGCTTGGCGGACAGAGGCTCCTACAATGAGCAGTTCTTC. Translating gives CASSLADRGSYNEQFF.

The chain carries TRBV12-3 or TRBV12-4 and TRBJ2-5; D is undetermined. Trimming cost V 0 bases and J 5 bases, with 10 bases left between them. The CDR3 covers 14 residues. The CDR3: CASSLAQPRETQYF. DNA for the CDR3: TGTGCCAGCAGTTTAGCACAGCCCCGGGAGACCCAGTACTTC.

The genes are TRBV2 and TRBJ1-1; 7 bases are a match to TRBD1. V lost 5 bases to trimming and J lost 4 bases; unmatched junction nucleotides: 7. From germline, CDR1 is SNHLY and CDR2 FYNNEI. The CDR3 runs 14 residues. Here the CDR3 DNA reads TGTGCCAGCAGTCAAGACAGGGTAGGCACTGAAGCTTTCTTT. It codes for CASSQDRVGTEAFF.

This sequence joins TRBV27 and TRBJ2-3; TRBD2 is a possible D gene (6 bases). V lost 3 bases and J 6 bases, leaving 7 bases between the germline ends. Germline V CDR1 and CDR2: MNHEY, SMNVEV (reference sequence). The CDR3 runs to 12 residues. CDR3 nucleotides: TGTGCCAGCAGTTTCCGGGGGGATACGCAGTATTTT. Protein: CASSFRGDTQYF.

V and J are TRBV2 and TRBJ2-6, with D maybe TRBD1 (6 bases). The CDR3 spans 18 residues. Germline V CDR1 and CDR2: SNHLY, FYNNEI. Trimming took 3 bases from V and 0 from J, leaving 15 bases between them. The CDR3 region is CASSDGRDTLSGANVLTF. The CDR3 nucleotides are TGTGCCAGCAGTGACGGTAGGGACACCCTCTCTGGGGCCAACGTCCTGACTTTC.

The chain couples TRBV7-6 to TRBJ2-2; D remains ambiguous. V was pared by 3 bases and J by 4 bases, with 12 bases between. This CDR3 is 15 amino acids long. The V gene's germline CDR1 is SGHVS and CDR2 FNYEAQ. As DNA, the CDR3 is TGTGCCAGCAGCTTTGGGCAGCTTTCCACCGGGGAGCTGTTTTTT. It specifies CASSFGQLSTGELFF.

The V gene is TRBV4-2, the J gene TRBJ2-7, with 12 positions matching TRBD1. The CDR3 extends over 15 amino acids. Germline assignment: CDR1 LGHNA and CDR2 YNFKEQ. The V segment lost 1 base and the J segment 6 bases; nucleotides outside the gene matches: 4. The CDR3 region is CASSQGGTGGIEQYF. The CDR3 coding sequence is TGTGCCAGCAGCCAAGGTGGGACAGGGGGCATCGAGCAGTACTTC.

The rearrangement joins TRBV3-1 to TRBJ1-3, with D unresolved. Germline-derived CDR1 and CDR2 are LGHDT and YNNKEL (reference sequence). The CDR3 spans 13 residues. With 4 bases removed from V and 4 bases from J, the gap between germline ends came to 8 bases. CDR3 in DNA: TGTGCCAGCAGCCCTCGAGCCGGAAACACCATATATTTT. Translation: CASSPRAGNTIYF.

The gene calls are TRBV19 and TRBJ1-5, with D unresolved. Trimming shortened V by 9 bases and J by 3 bases, and 21 bases separated the two germline ends. There are 16 residues in the CDR3. Germline values: CDR1 LNHDA, CDR2 SQIVND (reference sequence). The CDR3 sequence is CASTVKGWSPNQPQHF. The CDR3 nucleotides read TGTGCCAGCACGGTCAAAGGTTGGAGCCCCAATCAGCCCCAGCATTTT.

CDR3 DNA sequence: TGTGCCAGCAGCCCCCGAGCGCAGGGACAGGGTCACTTAGCCAAAAACATTCAGTACTTC. It yields the protein CASSPRAQGQGHLAKNIQYF. The V and J genes are TRBV9 and TRBJ2-4, with 9 bases that match TRBD1. Looked up from germline, CDR1 is SGDLS and CDR2 is YYNGEE. The V gene end was trimmed by 4 bases and the J gene end by 0 bases; junction bases not matched to a gene: 17. CDR3 length: 20 residues. Full variable domain (remainder filled in from reference TRBV9 and TRBJ2-4): DSGVTQTPKHLITATGQRVTLRCSPRSGDLSVYWYQQSLDQGLQFLIQYYNGEERAKGNILERFSAQQFPDLHSELNLSSLELGDSALYFCASSPRAQGQGHLAKNIQYFGAGTRLSVL.

The chain has TRBV28 and TRBJ2-1, with D unresolved. The germline V gene encodes CDR1 MDHEN and CDR2 SYDVKM. The CDR3 has 15 amino acids. The V end lost 5 bases, the J end lost 0 bases, and 11 bases lay between the germline ends. CDR3 DNA: TGTGCCAGCAGTCTCCCACGGAGCTCCTACAATGAGCAGTTCTTC. Encoded protein: CASSLPRSSYNEQFF.

CDR3 bases: TGTGCCAGCAGTTTCCCACCGGGGGAAGCTTTCTTT. Translated, it gives CASSFPPGEAFF. The gene calls are TRBV12-3 or TRBV12-4 and TRBJ1-1; D is unresolved. V lost 3 bases and J 8 bases, leaving 10 bases between the germline ends. The CDR3 spans 12 residues.

This chain connects TRBV5-1 to TRBJ1-1; D is ambiguous. This CDR3 is built from 15 residues. The ends were cut back, 4 bases at V and 1 base at J, with 14 bases in the middle. Germline CDR1 SGHRS, CDR2 YFSETQ. The CDR3, as DNA: TGCGCCAGCAGCCCCTTGGGCACGGGGAACACTGAAGCTTTCTTT. Its protein is CASSPLGTGNTEAFF.

The chain links TRBV6-6 to TRBJ1-1; the match to TRBD1 covers 11 bases. In germline, CDR1 is MNHNY, CDR2 SVGAGI (reference sequence). With V trimmed by 5 bases and J by 6 bases, 5 bases remained unmatched. The length of the CDR3 is 14 residues. This CDR3 reads CASSRMGQGAEAFF. The CDR3 coding sequence is TGTGCCAGCAGTCGAATGGGACAGGGGGCTGAAGCTTTCTTT.

The chain has TRBV12-3 or TRBV12-4 and TRBJ2-3; 13 bases agree with TRBD2. The CDR3 contains 16 residues. J gave up 3 bases and V 3 bases, and 3 bases lay outside the gene matches. CDR3 sequence reads: CASSFWTSGGTDTQYF. DNA of the CDR3: TGTGCCAGCAGTTTCTGGACTAGCGGGGGTACAGATACGCAGTATTTT.

This chain uses TRBV12-3 or TRBV12-4 with TRBJ1-5, with 8 bases fitting TRBD1. Unmatched junction bases numbered 5, after V lost 5 bases and J lost 5 bases. The CDR3 is made up of 14 amino acids. As DNA, the CDR3 is TGTGCCAGCAGTGACGGACAGGGTCATCAGCCCCAGCATTTT. Protein: CASSDGQGHQPQHF.

The CDR3 reads CASSIPRGDIQYF. The CDR3 DNA sequence: TGTGCCAGCAGTATTCCTAGGGGAGACATTCAGTACTTC. The chain is built from TRBV28 and TRBJ2-4; D might be TRBD1 or TRBD2, each matching 5 bases. Per germline, CDR1 MDHEN and CDR2 SYDVKM. V lost 5 bases, J lost 8 bases, and 13 bases lay in between. The CDR3 covers 13 residues.

The CDR3 reads CASSSVAGNQETQYF. The CDR3 DNA reads as TGCGCCAGCAGCTCGGTAGCGGGTAACCAAGAGACCCAGTACTTC. This chain connects TRBV5-1 to TRBJ2-5, with 7 bases fitting TRBD2. Germline V gene lookup returns CDR1 SGHRS and CDR2 YFSETQ. This CDR3 contains 15 residues. J gave up 0 bases and V 3 bases, and 5 bases lay outside the gene matches.

The V gene is TRBV12-3 or TRBV12-4, the J gene TRBJ2-3; D possibly uses TRBD1 or TRBD2 (5 bases each). The CDR3 extends over 16 amino acids. Deletions cut 7 bases from V and 3 bases from J, with 20 bases between. The chain's CDR3 is CASTPGPRVGTDTQYF. Here the CDR3 DNA reads TGTGCCAGCACCCCGGGGCCCAGAGTCGGAACAGATACGCAGTATTTT.

J is TRBJ1-2 and V is TRBV4-2; D is undetermined. Germline lookup yields CDR1 LGHNA and CDR2 YNFKEQ. The CDR3 is 15 residues long. Trimming removed 1 base from V and 4 bases from J, with 13 bases in between. CDR3 residues: CASSQARRTGYGYTF. Written as DNA, the CDR3 is TGTGCCAGCAGCCAAGCCAGGCGGACTGGCTATGGCTACACCTTC.

This chain uses TRBV7-2 with TRBJ2-2; no definite D call. There are 15 residues in the CDR3. The germline CDR1 and CDR2 sequences are SGHTA and FQGNSA. V lost 5 bases to trimming and J lost 0 bases, with 10 bases between them. Here the CDR3 reads CASSLGWANTGELFF. DNA of the CDR3: TGTGCCAGCAGCCTCGGTTGGGCGAACACCGGGGAGCTGTTTTTT.

This clonotype was detected once. This rearrangement joins TRBV19 to TRBJ1-1; 7 positions agree with TRBD1. Germline values: CDR1 LNHDA, CDR2 SQIVND (reference sequence). The CDR3 is 14 residues long. V shed 2 bases and J 7 bases; nucleotides not matched to a gene: 7. The CDR3 loop reads CASSIRGQHFEAFF. DNA for the CDR3: TGTGCCAGTAGTATAAGGGGACAGCACTTTGAAGCTTTCTTT.

V and J are TRBV7-9 and TRBJ1-6; D call uncertain. V was clipped by 2 bases and J by 8 bases, with 7 bases between them. The CDR3 covers 13 residues. Germline CDR1 is SEHNR and CDR2 is FQNEAQ (reference sequence). The CDR3 is CASSLSQHSPLHF. The CDR3 coding sequence is TGTGCCAGCAGCTTAAGTCAGCATTCACCCCTCCACTTT.

This rearrangement joins TRBV29-1 to TRBJ2-5; 9 nucleotides match TRBD2. Germline CDR1 SQVTM, CDR2 ANQGSEA. Trimming cost V 3 bases and J 2 bases; bases outside gene matches: 1. The CDR3 totals 13 residues. CDR3 protein: CSVELAGQETQYF. The CDR3 DNA sequence: TGCAGCGTTGAGCTAGCGGGGCAAGAGACCCAGTACTTC. The whole variable domain, remainder taken from reference TRBV29-1 and TRBJ2-5, is SAVISQKPSRDICQRGTSLTIQCQVDSQVTMMFWYRQQPGQSLTLIATANQGSEATYESGFVIDKFPISRPNLTFSTLTVSNMSPEDSSIYLCSVELAGQETQYFGPGTRLLVL.